Each of the 16 T cell receptor beta chains below was sequenced from the same sample in a study of blood T cell repertoires in COVID-19. The assay was immunoSEQ multiplex PCR, and TCRdb's table has in-frame clones only and misses some. The table shows about 180,000 clones, with about 88% occurring only once. The sequenced sample was peripheral blood. Receptors originate from a woman aged 25 to 39 with active or convalescent COVID-19.

The V and J genes are TRBV5-1 and TRBJ2-1; 12 nucleotides line up with TRBD2. The CDR3 sequence is 16 residues long. CDR1 and CDR2 from the germline V gene are SGHRS and YFSETQ. The trim removed 0 bases at V and 7 bases at J, leaving 5 bases unmatched. The CDR3 protein is CASSLGTSGIRNEQFF. The CDR3 bases are TGCGCCAGCAGCTTGGGGACTAGCGGGATACGGAATGAGCAGTTCTTC.

This rearrangement joins TRBV7-2 to TRBJ2-5, with 7 bases identical to TRBD2. The CDR3 is 12 amino acids. CDR1 is SGHTA and CDR2 is FQGNSA in the germline V gene. Germline trimming cut 2 bases from V and 8 bases from J; bases unmatched to any gene: 2. The CDR3 spells CASSLSGGTQYF. CDR3 DNA: TGTGCCAGCAGCTTATCGGGGGGAACCCAGTACTTC.

The rearrangement links TRBV6-5 to TRBJ1-5, with D hard to call. CDR3 length equals 15 residues. Germline CDR1 and CDR2: MNHEY and SVGAGI. The ends were cut back, 6 bases at V and 5 bases at J, with 17 bases in the middle. The CDR3 sequence: CASSPEGESYQPQHF. CDR3 bases: TGTGCCAGCAGCCCCGAGGGCGAATCTTATCAGCCCCAGCATTTT.

V gene TRBV7-9 combines with J gene TRBJ2-7; D possibly corresponds to TRBD1 (7 bases). The CDR3 has 14 residues. CDR1 SEHNR and CDR2 FQNEAQ come from the germline V gene (reference sequence). The V and J ends lost 6 bases and 6 bases respectively, with 18 bases between them. The CDR3 reads CASRYRSGGGEQYF. CDR3 in DNA: TGTGCCAGCAGGTATAGGTCAGGGGGAGGCGAGCAGTACTTC.

The V call is TRBV2, the J call TRBJ2-3; 8 bases are shared with TRBD1. V shed 6 bases, J shed 0 bases, and the junction held 17 bases outside the gene matches. This CDR3 region has 19 residues. The germline V gene encodes CDR1 SNHLY and CDR2 FYNNEI. This CDR3 is CASSNPGQGATSSTDTQYF. The CDR3 DNA reads as TGTGCCAGCAGCAACCCCGGACAGGGTGCAACCTCTAGCACAGATACGCAGTATTTT.

This chain uses TRBV7-2 with TRBJ1-1; the match to TRBD1 covers 8 bases. CDR3 size: 19 residues. CDR1 is SGHTA, CDR2 FQGNSA, per germline. V trimming: 1 base; J trimming: 0 bases; junction bases outside the gene matches: 13. The CDR3 DNA sequence: TGTGCCAGCAGCTTAGAACTCCCCCACACAGGGGGTATGAACACTGAAGCTTTCTTT. Amino acid sequence: CASSLELPHTGGMNTEAFF.

The rearrangement uses TRBV2 and TRBJ2-3; possible D gene TRBD2, 6 bases. V lost 1 base, J lost 6 bases, and 11 bases lay in between. There are 14 residues in the CDR3. Looked up from germline, CDR1 is SNHLY and CDR2 is FYNNEI. The CDR3, as DNA: TGTGCCAGCAGTGAAGAGTGGGGGGTGGATACGCAGTATTTT. Its protein is CASSEEWGVDTQYF. Combining the CDR3 with reference TRBV2 and TRBJ2-3 gives the whole variable domain EPEVTQTPSHQVTQMGQEVILRCVPISNHLYFYWYRQILGQKVEFLVSFYNNEISEKSEIFDDQFSVERPDGSNFTLKIRSTKLEDSAMYFCASSEEWGVDTQYFGPGTRLTVL.

This clone has only one observation. This chain joins TRBV6-2 or TRBV6-3 and TRBJ1-1; TRBD1 aligns across 10 bases. The V and J ends lost 6 bases and 5 bases, in that order; junction bases with no gene match: 3. Per the germline V gene, CDR1 is MNHEY and CDR2 is SVGEGT. This CDR3 spans 13 amino acids. CDR3 DNA: TGTGCCAGCAGCGACAGGGGGCTTACTGAAGCTTTCTTT. This encodes CASSDRGLTEAFF.

In its sample, this clone was seen once. The J gene is TRBJ2-1, the V gene TRBV7-9; 9 bases line up with TRBD2. The CDR3 consists of 15 residues. The germline V gene has CDR1 SEHNR and CDR2 FQNEAQ (reference sequence). With V trimmed by 5 bases and J by 8 bases, 10 bases remained unmatched. CDR3 loop: CASSPGTSRAHEQFF. CDR3 DNA: TGTGCCAGCAGCCCCGGGACTAGCCGGGCTCATGAGCAGTTCTTC.

The chain employs TRBV6-2 or TRBV6-3 and TRBJ2-5, with D possibly matching TRBD2 (5 bases). V was shortened by 2 bases and J by 3 bases, with 7 bases between the two germline ends. CDR3 length equals 13 residues. Germline CDR1 and CDR2: MNHEY and SVGEGT. CDR3 protein: CASSYDYEETQYF. Written as DNA, the CDR3 is TGTGCCAGCAGTTACGACTACGAAGAGACCCAGTACTTC.

The genes are TRBV30 and TRBJ1-2; possibly TRBD1 for D (6 bases). The CDR3 loop spans 13 amino acids. The germline V gene encodes CDR1 GTSNPN and CDR2 SVGIG (reference sequence). Between the trimmed V and J ends, which lost 0 bases and 4 bases, there was a span of 9 bases. The CDR3 sequence is CAWSVDRLYGYTF. The CDR3 DNA reads as TGTGCCTGGAGTGTAGACAGGCTCTATGGCTACACCTTC.

The V call is TRBV27, the J call TRBJ2-1; TRBD1 aligns across 9 bases. Unmatched junction bases numbered 13, after V lost 6 bases and J lost 10 bases. CDR3 length: 15 residues. Germline V CDR1 and CDR2: MNHEY, SMNVEV (reference sequence). The CDR3 DNA reads as TGTGCCAGCAGGACCGGGACAGGGATAATCAGCGAGCAGTTCTTC. Translated: CASRTGTGIISEQFF.

The chain joins TRBV14 to TRBJ1-4; the match to TRBD1 covers 7 bases. The CDR3 is made up of 16 amino acids. In germline, CDR1 is SGHDN, CDR2 FVKESK. J gave up 3 bases and V 4 bases, and 8 bases lay outside the gene matches. The CDR3 nucleotides are TGTGCCAGCAGCCGAGCGGACAGGTGGGCTAATGAAAAACTGTTTTTT. Residues: CASSRADRWANEKLFF.

The V and J genes are TRBV3-1 (or the pseudogene TRBV3-2) and TRBJ1-2; D uncertain. Trimming removed 3 bases at V and 4 bases at J, with 9 bases between. CDR1 and CDR2 (germline): LGHDT, YNNKEL (reference sequence). The CDR3 length is 13 residues. CDR3 in amino acids: CASSQAGSYGYTF. CDR3 DNA sequence: TGTGCCAGCAGCCAGGCCGGGAGCTATGGCTACACCTTC.

The chain is built from TRBV18 and TRBJ2-1; 8 bases are shared with TRBD1. The CDR3 spans 14 residues. The ends lost 3 bases at V and 4 bases at J; junction bases unmatched: 2. The V gene's germline CDR1 is KGHSH and CDR2 LQKENI. CDR3 nucleotides: TGTGCCAGCTCACCGGGACAGGCGTACAATGAGCAGTTCTTC. Protein product: CASSPGQAYNEQFF.

This clone was seen a handful of times. The chain couples TRBV18 to TRBJ1-6, with 7 bases lining up with TRBD1. The germline V gene encodes CDR1 KGHSH and CDR2 LQKENI. The CDR3 consists of 15 residues. The V segment lost 1 base and the J segment 5 bases; nucleotides outside the gene matches: 2. The CDR3 protein is CASSPRGTDNSPLHF. The CDR3 nucleotides are TGTGCCAGCTCACCACGGGGGACAGATAATTCACCCCTCCACTTT.